The 14 T cell receptor beta chains given below trace back to one sample, sequenced in a study of human T cells and chemical hapten exposure. Described time point: patch test 2, 6 weeks after DPC sensitization. Indicated treatment: therapeutic diphenylcyclopropenone sensitization with weekly scalp DPC. TCRdb re-called the RACE reads through MiXCR, storing one row per CDR3 protein. The sample comprises approximately 97,000 distinct CDR3 sequences, about an eighth of which are singletons, and 2.5% to 4% rests with the top ten. Sample: whole blood, taken in connection with sensitization to the hapten diphenylcyclopropenone (DPC). The receptors come from a woman aged 40 to 50 with alopecia areata. Some clones in this sample may be carry-over from other donors' samples.

This clonotype was picked up a small number of times. This chain connects TRBV10-3 to TRBJ1-1; 7 bases match TRBD1. With V trimmed by 7 bases and J by 7 bases, 12 bases remained unmatched. Germline values: CDR1 ENHRY, CDR2 SYGVKD. The CDR3 spans 14 residues. CDR3 protein: CAIKRGDSVDEAFF. The CDR3 DNA is TGTGCCATCAAGAGAGGGGACAGTGTTGATGAAGCTTTCTTT.

The V gene is TRBV12-3 or TRBV12-4, the J gene TRBJ1-5; TRBD1 agrees at 7 bases. Losses at the gene ends were 7 bases for V and 7 bases for J; bases not matched to a gene: 10. The CDR3 runs to 14 residues. The CDR3 DNA is TGTGCCAGCACCGCAGACAGGGTCGGCCAGCCCCAGCATTTT. Residues: CASTADRVGQPQHF.

V is TRBV6-2 or TRBV6-3 and J is TRBJ2-7; 8 bases match TRBD1. The CDR3 sequence is 16 residues long. The V and J ends lost 2 bases and 3 bases, in that order; junction bases with no gene match: 9. Germline CDR1 and CDR2: MNHEY and SVGEGT. The CDR3, as DNA: TGTGCCAGCAGTTACGAGACAGGGGATTTACTCTACGAGCAGTACTTC. Translation gives CASSYETGDLLYEQYF.

The chain recombines TRBV7-2 with TRBJ2-1; D perhaps matches TRBD2 (6 bases). Germline lookup yields CDR1 SGHTA and CDR2 FQGNSA. CDR3 length: 12 residues. Deletions cut 3 bases from V and 15 bases from J, with 15 bases between. As DNA, the CDR3 is TGTGCCAGCAGCTTGCTATCTCTAGCGCCGTTCTTC. Its protein is CASSLLSLAPFF.

As to this clonotype: Just one base apart from a much larger clone, this may be a read error. The chain links TRBV6-6 to TRBJ1-4; weak D call: TRBD1 (6 bases). This CDR3 has 15 residues. The germline gives CDR1 MNHNY, CDR2 SVGAGI (reference sequence). The DNA of the CDR3 is TGTGTCAGCAGCCCGGGGGGCTCAACTAATGAAAAACTGTTTTTT. Residues: CVSSPGGSTNEKLFF.

A remark on this clonotype: One base away lies a much larger clone, so this may be a sequencing read error. This chain joins TRBV3-1 and TRBJ2-7; 7 bases line up with TRBD2. Looked up from germline, CDR1 is LGHDT and CDR2 is YNNKEL (reference sequence). V shed 4 bases, J shed 12 bases, and the junction held 15 bases outside the gene matches. The CDR3 length is 14 residues. In DNA, the CDR3 is TGTGCCAGCAGCCTGGGCGGGAGAGGCCCTAAAAGGTACTTC. It yields the protein CASSLGGRGPKRYF.

This chain uses TRBV7-9 with TRBJ2-1; D is perhaps TRBD2 (5 bases). From germline, CDR1 is SEHNR and CDR2 FQNEAQ (reference sequence). V was clipped by 5 bases and J by 8 bases, with 13 bases between them. The CDR3 loop spans 13 amino acids. CDR3 DNA: TGTGCCAGCAGCCCGAGGGAGATCCATGAGCAGTTCTTC. Protein product: CASSPREIHEQFF.

Regarding this clonotype: This may come from a read error, since a much larger clone is one base off. The V call is TRBV7-2, the J call TRBJ1-2; D is undetermined. Germline V gene lookup returns CDR1 SGHTA and CDR2 FQGNSA. The CDR3 is made up of 13 amino acids. V lost 5 bases and J 5 bases, leaving 12 bases between the germline ends. Here the CDR3 DNA reads TGTGCCAGCAGCCTTTACGACTTGTATGGCTACACCTTC. Translating it yields CASSLYDLYGYTF.

The rearrangement joins TRBV10-3 to TRBJ2-5, with D perhaps TRBD2 (6 bases). Germline V lookup: CDR1 ENHRY, CDR2 SYGVKD. CDR3 length: 15 amino acids. V lost 0 bases to trimming and J lost 1 base, with 9 bases between them. Here the CDR3 DNA reads TGTGCCATCAGTGAGTCCCGGCGGGGCCAAGAGACCCAGTACTTC. Amino acid sequence: CAISESRRGQETQYF.

This clonotype was found a few times. The J gene is TRBJ2-2, the V gene TRBV25-1; TRBD1 matches 9 bases. Trimming at V came to 3 bases and at J to 6 bases, leaving 8 bases not matched to a gene. The CDR3 covers 16 residues. Germline assignment: CDR1 MGHDK and CDR2 SYGVNS. The CDR3 DNA is TGTGCCAGCAGTGATACAGGGGGCGTATCGTCCGGGGAGCTGTTTTTT. Protein sequence: CASSDTGGVSSGELFF.

This clonotype came up many times. This sequence joins TRBV4-3 and TRBJ1-5; TRBD1 might be the D (6 bases). This CDR3 spans 16 amino acids. Trimming removed 0 bases from V and 2 bases from J, with 11 bases in between. Germline V gene sequence: CDR1 LGHNA, CDR2 YSLEER. The CDR3 protein is CASSQDRHRGNQPQHF. DNA for the CDR3: TGCGCCAGCAGCCAAGATCGGCACAGGGGCAATCAGCCCCAGCATTTT.

This clonotype was counted a few times. This chain links TRBV7-2 with TRBJ2-4, with TRBD1 as a possible D gene (5 bases). Germline V gene sequence: CDR1 SGHTA, CDR2 FQGNSA. V was clipped by 2 bases and J by 6 bases, with 17 bases between them. The CDR3 totals 16 residues. CDR3 in DNA: TGTGCCAGCAGCTTAAATAGCCACAGGCCTGGAAACATTCAGTACTTC. Translated, it gives CASSLNSHRPGNIQYF.

This clonotype has more than one count but fewer than ten. The J gene is TRBJ2-3, the V gene TRBV7-2; no clear D gene. CDR3 size: 15 residues. Germline lookup yields CDR1 SGHTA and CDR2 FQGNSA. V was clipped by 3 bases and J by 0 bases, with 10 bases between them. CDR3 residues: CASSFQPSSTDTQYF. The CDR3 region has the DNA TGTGCCAGCAGCTTTCAACCTTCTAGCACAGATACGCAGTATTTT.

This clonotype was detected only a few times. The chain is built from TRBV28 and TRBJ2-7; D may be TRBD1 (6 bases). Germline assignment: CDR1 MDHEN and CDR2 SYDVKM. The length of the CDR3 is 14 residues. V dropped 4 bases and J dropped 3 bases, with 13 bases sitting between them. The CDR3 sequence: CASSSGVVVYEQYF. Written as DNA, the CDR3 is TGTGCCAGCAGTTCAGGGGTAGTGGTCTACGAGCAGTACTTC.